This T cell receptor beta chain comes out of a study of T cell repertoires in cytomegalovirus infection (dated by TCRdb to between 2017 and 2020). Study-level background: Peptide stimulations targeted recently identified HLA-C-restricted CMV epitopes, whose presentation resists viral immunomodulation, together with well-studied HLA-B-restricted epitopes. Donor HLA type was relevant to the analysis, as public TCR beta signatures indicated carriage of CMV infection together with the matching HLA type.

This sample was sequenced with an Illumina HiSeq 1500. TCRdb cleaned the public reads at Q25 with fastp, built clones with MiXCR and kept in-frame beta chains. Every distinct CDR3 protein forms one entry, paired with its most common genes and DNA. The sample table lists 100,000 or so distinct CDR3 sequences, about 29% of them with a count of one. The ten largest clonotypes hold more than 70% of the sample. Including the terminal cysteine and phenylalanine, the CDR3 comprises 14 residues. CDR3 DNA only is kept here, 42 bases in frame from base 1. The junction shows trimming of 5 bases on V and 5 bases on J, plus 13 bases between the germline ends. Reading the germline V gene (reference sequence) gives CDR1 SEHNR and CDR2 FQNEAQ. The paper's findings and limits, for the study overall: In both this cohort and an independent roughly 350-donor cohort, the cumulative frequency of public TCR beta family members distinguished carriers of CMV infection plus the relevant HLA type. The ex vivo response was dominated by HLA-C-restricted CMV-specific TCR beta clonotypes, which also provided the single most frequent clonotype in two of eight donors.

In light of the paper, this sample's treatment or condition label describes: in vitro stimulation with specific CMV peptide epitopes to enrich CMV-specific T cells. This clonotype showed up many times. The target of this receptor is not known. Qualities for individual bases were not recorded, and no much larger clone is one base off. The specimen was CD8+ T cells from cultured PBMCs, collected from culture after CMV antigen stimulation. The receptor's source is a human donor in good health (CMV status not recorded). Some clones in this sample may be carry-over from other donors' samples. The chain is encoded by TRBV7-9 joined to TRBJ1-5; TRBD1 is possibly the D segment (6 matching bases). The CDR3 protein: CASSPEDSYQPQHF. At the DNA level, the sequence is TGTGCCAGCAGCCCGGAGGACAGTTATCAGCCCCAGCATTTT.